This T cell receptor beta chain was observed in a study of T cells in Graves' hyperthyroidism and ophthalmopathy. General study findings and limits: Classification by a 13 V-J model distinguished ophthalmopathy from stable hyperthyroidism. Most thyroid clonotypes expanded above 0.001 were also detected in blood.

RNA transcripts served as the template for amplifying TCR beta CDR3 regions. Carried out on the TCR CDR3, a first-round RT-PCR used the HTBI primer set. TCRdb processed the multiplex PCR reads anew with MiXCR; each CDR3 protein has one entry. The repertoire holds 300,000 to 450,000 distinct CDR3 sequences, with 15% to 20% as singletons. As for this clonotype: Its antigen remains unidentified.

The CDR3 length is 14 residues. Germline CDR1 and CDR2: SGHDN and FVKESK. Trimming took 2 bases from V and 7 from J, leaving 9 bases between them. What was sequenced was blood. This TCR derives from a man younger than 35 with Graves' ophthalmopathy. This chain connects TRBV14 to TRBJ1-6, with D hard to call. CDR3: CASSQSSGNSPLHF. The CDR3 DNA is TGTGCCAGCAGCCAATCGTCTGGGAATTCACCCCTCCACTTT.